The rows below give T cell receptor beta chains drawn from one sample of a study of spatial heterogeneity in lung cancer. TCRdb itself ran the 5' RACE reads through MiXCR, one entry per CDR3 protein. Here the sample spans approximately 24,000 distinct CDR3 sequences, around 5.1% being singletons. The starting material was PBMCs, obtained at surgery. The receptors here all came from a male donor with early-stage non-small cell lung cancer. The CDR3 runs from the conserved cysteine through the conserved F or W.

v_call: TRBV3-1; j_call: TRBJ2-1; cdr3_aa: CASSLYRDNEQFF
v_call: TRBV28; j_call: TRBJ2-7; cdr3_aa: CASSLGQGFNEQYF
v_call: TRBV20-1; j_call: TRBJ2-3; cdr3_aa: CSGRAWSDTQYF
v_call: TRBV6-5; j_call: TRBJ1-2; cdr3_aa: CASSYGQGSNYGYTF
v_call: TRBV7-2; j_call: TRBJ2-1; cdr3_aa: CASSLSSTSSRFF
v_call: TRBV20-1; j_call: TRBJ1-5; cdr3_aa: CSARDDWDSNQPQHF
v_call: TRBV6-2/TRBV6-3; j_call: TRBJ2-4; cdr3_aa: CASRGTGTVFQYF
v_call: TRBV20-1; j_call: TRBJ1-2; cdr3_aa: CSARRTDRSPNYGYTF
v_call: TRBV14; j_call: TRBJ2-3; cdr3_aa: CASSQRHTQYF
v_call: TRBV28; j_call: TRBJ2-6; cdr3_aa: CAAQTPTVYSGANVLTF
v_call: TRBV7-6; j_call: TRBJ2-2; cdr3_aa: CATAANTGELFF
v_call: TRBV12-3/TRBV12-4; j_call: TRBJ2-7; cdr3_aa: CASSPGQATYEQYF
v_call: TRBV5-1; j_call: TRBJ1-3; cdr3_aa: CASSLGTFSGNTIYF
v_call: TRBV6-1; j_call: TRBJ1-5; cdr3_aa: CASSGLVWGDSNQPQHF
v_call: TRBV6-2/TRBV6-3; j_call: TRBJ2-7; cdr3_aa: CASSYQETAYEQYF
v_call: TRBV23-1; j_call: TRBJ1-3; cdr3_aa: CASPAYIPADTIYF
v_call: TRBV29-1; j_call: TRBJ2-3; cdr3_aa: CSGQYPGDTQYF
v_call: TRBV12-3/TRBV12-4; j_call: TRBJ2-3; cdr3_aa: CASSLGGVLTDTQYF
v_call: TRBV7-2; j_call: TRBJ1-2; cdr3_aa: CASSQSLLRTADYGYTF
v_call: TRBV6-2/TRBV6-3; j_call: TRBJ1-6; cdr3_aa: CASSYSPGQADSPLHF
v_call: TRBV5-1; j_call: TRBJ1-1; cdr3_aa: CASSRIGDTEAFF
v_call: TRBV28; j_call: TRBJ2-1; cdr3_aa: CASSPQGQGGNEQFF
v_call: TRBV21-1; j_call: TRBJ2-7; cdr3_aa: CASSKLGQGASYEQYF
v_call: TRBV29-1; j_call: TRBJ2-7; cdr3_aa: CSVDGGPHEQYF
v_call: TRBV29-1; j_call: TRBJ2-2; cdr3_aa: CSAFGLAGVPVPGELFF